This T cell receptor beta chain was captured by sequencing in a study of graft-versus-host responses after intestinal transplantation. Across the study: Transplantation in recipients was multivisceral, liver-intestinal, or isolated intestinal. Points from the study as a whole: Peak levels of circulating GvH clones tracked with early post-transplant HvG declines. Subjects displaying graft-donor T cell macrochimerism possessed elevated graft-versus-host to host-versus-graft clonal ratios inside allografts.

Turning to this clone: No antigen is known for it.

Clones were sequenced by immunoSEQ multiplex PCR, and TCRdb holds only the in-frame ones, with some missing. The sample holds approximately 90,000 clones, about 87% seen once. V was pared by 0 bases and J by 7 bases, with 19 bases of the junction left unmatched. The CDR3 loop spans 20 amino acids. The germline V gene has CDR1 SGHRS and CDR2 YFSETQ. The material was unstimulated CD4+ T cells sorted from spleen or lymph node cells, obtained before transplant. J is TRBJ2-7 and V is TRBV5-1; 13 bases match TRBD2. The TCR comes from a human donor who was the organ donor for an intestinal transplant. The CDR3 region is CASSLAGGLAGLRGDEEQYF. CDR3 bases: TGCGCCAGCAGCTTGGCCGGGGGACTAGCGGGGCTCCGGGGGGATGAGGAGCAGTACTTC.